The table lists the clone carrying this T cell receptor beta chain with a count of one. This sample was included in a study of T cell responses to AZD1222 COVID-19 vaccine. The germline V gene encodes CDR1 SGHDN and CDR2 FVKESK. This CDR3 has 15 residues. V trimming: 3 bases; J trimming: 8 bases; junction bases outside the gene matches: 7. Clones were sequenced by immunoSEQ multiplex PCR, and TCRdb holds only the in-frame ones, with some missing. Among around 85,000 clones listed, roughly nine tenths were seen once. This specimen was peripheral blood, taken 28 days after the second AZD1222 dose. The V gene is TRBV14, the J gene TRBJ1-4; 9 bases line up with TRBD1. The receptor's source is an adult who received the AZD1222 COVID-19 vaccine. CDR3 sequence reads: CASSHQQGAGEKLFF. In nucleotides, the CDR3 is TGTGCCAGCAGCCATCAACAGGGGGCGGGCGAAAAACTGTTTTTT.